This TCR beta chain was sequenced during a study of T-cell reconstitution after alpha-beta-depleted transplantation in children. V shed 6 bases and J 0 bases; nucleotides not matched to a gene: 0. The CDR3 is made up of 12 amino acids. The germline V gene has CDR1 SQVTM and CDR2 ANQGSEA. The library targeted TCRbeta and was prepared with unique molecular identifiers. In TCRdb, the PCR reads were re-called with MiXCR into one record per CDR3 protein. The sample records about 190,000 distinct CDR3 sequences, 6.5% to 7.5% being singletons. This clonotype was recorded at least ten times. Sequencing used PBMCs from the stem cell graft donor, obtained from the stem cell graft. This clonotype was obtained from a human donor who donated a stem cell graft to a child with Wiskott-Aldrich syndrome. The chain couples TRBV29-1 to TRBJ2-7; 9 bases agree with TRBD1. The CDR3 region is CSVQGASYEQYF. CDR3 bases: TGCAGCGTACAGGGGGCCTCCTACGAGCAGTACTTC.